This T cell receptor (beta chain) was retrieved from a study of chronic HIV infection and antiretroviral therapy. Trimming cost V 1 base and J 0 bases, with 12 bases left between them. From germline, CDR1 is SQVTM and CDR2 ANQGSEA. CDR3 length: 15 amino acids. TCRdb re-derived calls from the 5' RACE reads in MiXCR, one entry per CDR3 protein. The data show about 38,000 distinct CDR3 sequences, roughly 8% seen once. A few counts support this clonotype. The sequence came from an adult who had HIV and had not received antiretroviral therapy, or was an uninfected healthy control (not recorded which). The specimen was peripheral blood. The V gene is TRBV29-1, the J gene TRBJ1-1, with a possible D match to TRBD1 (5 bases). DNA for the CDR3: TGCAGCGTTGAAGGCTTCACAGGCTTGAACACTGAAGCTTTCTTT. This translates into CSVEGFTGLNTEAFF.